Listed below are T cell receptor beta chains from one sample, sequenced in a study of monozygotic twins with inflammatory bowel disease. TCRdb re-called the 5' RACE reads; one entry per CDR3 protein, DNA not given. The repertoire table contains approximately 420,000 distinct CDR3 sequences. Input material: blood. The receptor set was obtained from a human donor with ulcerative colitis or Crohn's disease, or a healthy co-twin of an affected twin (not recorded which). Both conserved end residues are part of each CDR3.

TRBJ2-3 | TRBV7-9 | CASSLAARTDTQYF
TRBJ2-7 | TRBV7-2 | CASTSQWGSLEYF
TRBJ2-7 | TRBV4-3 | CASSQDWVAGTSGSSYEQYF
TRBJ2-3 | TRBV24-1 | CATRDRGPRDTQYF
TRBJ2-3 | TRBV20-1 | CSARDPRSVDTQYF
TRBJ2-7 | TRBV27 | CASSLLGGEGFYEQYF
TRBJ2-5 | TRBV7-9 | CASSFSEGTQYF
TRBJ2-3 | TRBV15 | CATQAGVGDTQYF
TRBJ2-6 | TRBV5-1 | CASNQFIGANVLTF
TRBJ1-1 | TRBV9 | CASSVWGGITEAFF
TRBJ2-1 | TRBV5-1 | CASSLDGTAALNEQFF
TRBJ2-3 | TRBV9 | CASSVRAMDTQYF
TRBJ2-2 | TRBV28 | CASRGTGGSGNTGELFF
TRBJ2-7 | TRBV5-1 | CASSIGTAGTSSYEQYF
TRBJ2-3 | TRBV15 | CATSSVLAGGGDTQYF
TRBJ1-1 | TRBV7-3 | CASSYTANTEAFF
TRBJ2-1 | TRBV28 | CASRDGRGNYNEQFF
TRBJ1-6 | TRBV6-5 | CASSWVGGQGTLHF
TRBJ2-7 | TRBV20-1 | CSAPRGGSYEQYF
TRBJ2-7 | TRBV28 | CASSSTGTVVNYEQYF
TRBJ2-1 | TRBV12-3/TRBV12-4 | CASSFGISSYNEQFF
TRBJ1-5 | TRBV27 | CASSGGTGPNQPQHF
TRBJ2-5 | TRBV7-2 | CASSPSETQYF
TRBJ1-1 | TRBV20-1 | CSARDLSAAGTEAFF
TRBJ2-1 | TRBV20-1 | CSASTSGTGSWYYYNEQFF
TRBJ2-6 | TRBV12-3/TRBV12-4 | CASTRGGANVLTF
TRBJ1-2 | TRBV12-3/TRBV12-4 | CASARQYGYTF
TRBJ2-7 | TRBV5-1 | CASSLNPWAFYEQYF
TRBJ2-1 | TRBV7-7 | CASSSGLFAYNEQFF
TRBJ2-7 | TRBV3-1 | CASSLRNGSRLAGEEEQYF
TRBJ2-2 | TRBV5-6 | CASSLNGRAGELFF
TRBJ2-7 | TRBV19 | CASRPTKSGSLEQYF
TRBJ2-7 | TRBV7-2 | CASSLETTVPYEQYF
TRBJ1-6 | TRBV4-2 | CASSQEGFGSPLHF
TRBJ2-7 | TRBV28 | CASSPSGERSSYEQYF
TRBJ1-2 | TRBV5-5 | CASSGHGTAKEGYTF
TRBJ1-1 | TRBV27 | CASSLYLGGDTEAFF
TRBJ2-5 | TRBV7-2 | CASSFRGGETQYF
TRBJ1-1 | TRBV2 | CASSEPFTNTEAFF
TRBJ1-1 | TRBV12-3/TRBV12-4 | CASSSDRVNTEAFF
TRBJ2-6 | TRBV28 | CAGGQGTGANVLTF
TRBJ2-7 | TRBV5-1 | CASSTQVRSEQYF
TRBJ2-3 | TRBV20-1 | CSAGTSGGADTQYF
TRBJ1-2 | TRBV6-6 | CASSLSGAKGYTF
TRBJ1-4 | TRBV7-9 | CASSAAGLYEKLFF
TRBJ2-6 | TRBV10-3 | CAITKQFTGVTGANVLTF
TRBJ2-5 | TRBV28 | CASSLGAGGFQETQYF
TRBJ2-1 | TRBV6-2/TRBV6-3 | CATHRWNEQFF
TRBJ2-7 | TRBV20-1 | CSASNQGQGYYEQYF
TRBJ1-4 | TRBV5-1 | CASSLWDRGREKLFF
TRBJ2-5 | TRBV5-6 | CASSPDLGGPGTQYF
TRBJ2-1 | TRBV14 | CASSQLTGPSSYNEQFF
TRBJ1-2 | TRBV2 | CASMGRPNYGYTF
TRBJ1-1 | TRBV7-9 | CAGTPEVEAFF
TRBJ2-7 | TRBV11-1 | CASSPQSEQYF
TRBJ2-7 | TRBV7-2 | CASSLIAGPSYEQYF
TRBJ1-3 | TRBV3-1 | CASSQALLTNTIYF